This T cell receptor (beta chain) emerged from a study of blood T cell repertoires in COVID-19. Background on the study: The samples span acute and convalescent COVID-19 from the United States, Italy and Spain. Sources were T cells, B-cell-depleted T cells, or PBMCs; the material itself was cDNA or gDNA.

V shed 2 bases and J 8 bases; nucleotides not matched to a gene: 5. Germline V gene lookup returns CDR1 LGHNA and CDR2 YNFKEQ. CDR3 length equals 15 residues. As handled by the study authors: The assay estimated nucleated cells by amplifying reference gene primers. Here immunoSEQ multiplex PCR was the method, and the copy in TCRdb shows in-frame clones only, minus some. V and J calls and clone size are copied from that table; D and trimming were computed from the DNA. There are some 130,000 clones in the sample; 90% occur only once, and around 3.7% lies in the top ten. The chain is built from TRBV4-2 and TRBJ2-1; 11 nucleotides line up with TRBD2. This clonotype originated in a man aged 45-60 years with active COVID-19. Sample: peripheral blood. The CDR3 loop reads CASSQTSGSMDEQFF. CDR3 sequence (DNA): TGTGCCAGCAGCCAAACTAGCGGGAGTATGGATGAGCAGTTCTTC.